This T cell receptor (beta chain) was sequenced in a study of cytomegalovirus exposure and HLA in healthy donors. Findings and caveats of the study: Accurate prediction of most subjects' HLA-A and HLA-B alleles from TCR beta sequences was reported. The majority of TCR sequences were rare, yet some public TCRs appeared in many donors.

PCR involved 60 Vbeta and 13 Jbeta primers. Libraries were prepared by immunoSEQ multiplex PCR; TCRdb keeps only in-frame clonotypes and omits some of them. The sample lists hundreds of thousands of clones, approximately 78% occurring once. Points on this clone: The target antigen is unknown.

V shed 10 bases, J shed 0 bases, and the junction held 12 bases outside the gene matches. The CDR3 is 16 residues long. Germline lookup yields CDR1 WSHSY and CDR2 SAAADI. Material for sequencing was PBMCs. The J gene is TRBJ2-3, the V gene TRBV10-2; TRBD2 matches 8 bases. The TCR was taken from a man aged 25 to 45 in good health and CMV-seronegative. For the CDR3, the DNA is TGCGCCACCAAGCGGGGGCTCTCTCTTAGCACAGATACGCAGTATTTT. Its translation: CATKRGLSLSTDTQYF.